This passage covers 27 T cell receptor beta chains from one sample sequenced in a study of STAT5B mutations in CD4+ large granular lymphocyte leukemia. This table comes from immunoSEQ multiplex PCR, and its TCRdb copy is limited to in-frame clones, with some not included. The table has about 30,000 clones, approximately 79% seen once. The sample consisted of CD4+ T cells from blood buffy coats. These receptor sequences come from a human donor in good health.

This clone came up once. This chain joins TRBV10-3 and TRBJ1-5; no definite D call. Germline CDR1 is ENHRY and CDR2 is SYGVKD. The CDR3 runs 13 residues. Trimming took 2 bases from V and 7 from J, leaving 9 bases between them. In nucleotides, the CDR3 is TGTGCCATCAGTGAGGATCGAATACAGCCCCAGCATTTT. Translated, it gives CAISEDRIQPQHF.

The V gene is TRBV5-6, the J gene TRBJ1-6; D is ambiguous. The V end was cut by 2 bases, the J end by 6 bases, with 12 bases between. Germline CDR1 SGHDT, CDR2 YYEEEE. The CDR3 has 15 amino acids. The CDR3 here is CASSFEGASNSPLHF. The CDR3 nucleotides are TGTGCCAGCAGCTTCGAGGGAGCCTCTAATTCACCCCTCCACTTT.

Only a few counts were recorded for this clone. This chain joins TRBV9 and TRBJ1-4; D is undetermined. CDR1 and CDR2 from the germline V gene are SGDLS and YYNGEE. The CDR3 contains 13 residues. With 2 bases removed from V and 3 bases from J, the gap between germline ends came to 5 bases. The CDR3 loop reads CASSVSANEKLFF. CDR3 coding DNA: TGTGCCAGCAGCGTGAGTGCTAATGAAAAACTGTTTTTT.

The CDR3 DNA reads as TGTGCCAGCAGGCCTACTCGGACAGGGTGGGCGGACGAGCAGTACTTC. Residues: CASRPTRTGWADEQYF. The gene calls are TRBV27 and TRBJ2-7; 8 bases line up with TRBD1. Trimming cost V 6 bases and J 5 bases; bases outside gene matches: 15. The CDR3 length is 16 residues. The germline gives CDR1 MNHEY, CDR2 SMNVEV (reference sequence).

This clone came up a few times. The rearrangement uses TRBV11-2 and TRBJ2-3; 7 nucleotides agree with TRBD2. There are 16 residues in the CDR3. In germline, CDR1 is SGHAT, CDR2 FQNNGV. Trimming cost V 3 bases and J 2 bases; bases outside gene matches: 8. The chain's CDR3 is CASSLGLREDTDTQYF. CDR3 in DNA: TGTGCCAGCAGCTTGGGGCTACGGGAGGACACAGATACGCAGTATTTT.

The chain joins TRBV7-3 to TRBJ1-1; D gene uncertain. This CDR3 comprises 13 residues. V lost 8 bases to trimming and J lost 6 bases, with 16 bases between them. Germline V gene sequence: CDR1 SGHTA, CDR2 FQGTGA. The CDR3 DNA reads TGTGCCAGCCCCGCTTACGTCGCCTCTGAAGCTTTCTTT. Amino acids: CASPAYVASEAFF.

This rearrangement joins TRBV19 to TRBJ2-5; D remains ambiguous. Germline CDR1 LNHDA, CDR2 SQIVND (reference sequence). This CDR3 spans 12 amino acids. Trimming took off 5 bases at V and 5 bases at J, with 9 bases between the two ends. The CDR3 nucleotides are TGTGCCAGTAGTCGACCCGGCGAGACCCAGTACTTC. It is translated as CASSRPGETQYF.

This rearrangement joins TRBV14 to TRBJ1-2; D gene unclear. With 6 bases removed from V and 8 bases from J, the gap between germline ends came to 10 bases. The CDR3 is 11 residues long. Germline lookup yields CDR1 SGHDN and CDR2 FVKESK. CDR3 residues: CASRNDGGYTF. CDR3 sequence (DNA): TGTGCCAGCAGAAATGATGGGGGCTACACCTTC.

The chain carries TRBV6-1 and TRBJ2-5, with D possibly being TRBD1 or TRBD2 (5 bases each). TRBJ2-7 explains the end of the DNA better; the J call may be wrong. This CDR3 contains 16 residues. Germline V lookup: CDR1 MNHNS, CDR2 SASEGT. In nucleotides, the CDR3 is TGTGCCAGCAGTGAAGCGAGGGGACGGCTTACCGACGAGCAGTACTTC. Residues: CASSEARGRLTDEQYF.

V is TRBV6-6 and J is TRBJ2-7; TRBD1 agrees at 7 bases. The J segment lost 3 bases and the V segment lost 5 bases, leaving 4 bases of the junction unmatched. The CDR3 contains 13 residues. From germline, CDR1 is MNHNY and CDR2 SVGAGI (reference sequence). The CDR3 DNA reads as TGTGCCAGCAGTCGTGGACAGGTCTACGAGCAGTACTTC. Translation: CASSRGQVYEQYF.

The rearrangement uses TRBV21-1 and TRBJ1-5. TRBV21-1 is deemed a pseudogene. The CDR3 length is 13 residues. The CDR3 sequence: CASSRSGVQPQHF. CDR3 in DNA: TGTGCCAGCAGCAGGTCCGGGGTTCAGCCCCAGCATTTT.

V is TRBV7-3 and J is TRBJ2-1; the D is unclear. CDR3 size: 14 residues. Germline V gene sequence: CDR1 SGHTA, CDR2 FQGTGA. Trimming cost V 5 bases and J 8 bases, with 16 bases left between them. CDR3 nucleotide sequence: TGTGCCAGCAGCCCAAACGGGTCGGGCGATGAGCAGTTCTTC. Translating it yields CASSPNGSGDEQFF.

This chain joins TRBV5-1 and TRBJ2-7, with 11 bases that match TRBD1. The CDR3 is 15 amino acids. Germline trimming cut 4 bases from V and 9 bases from J; bases unmatched to any gene: 12. Germline values: CDR1 SGHRS, CDR2 YFSETQ. This CDR3 reads CASSTTGTGGIGQYF. The CDR3 DNA is TGCGCCAGCAGCACAACCGGGACAGGGGGTATCGGGCAGTACTTC.

The chain has TRBV19 and TRBJ2-3, with D perhaps TRBD1 or TRBD2 (5 bases each). The germline V gene has CDR1 LNHDA and CDR2 SQIVND (reference sequence). Between the trimmed V and J ends, which lost 4 bases and 4 bases, there was a span of 9 bases. This CDR3 has 13 residues. CDR3 DNA sequence: TGTGCCAGTAGTAACAGGCGGGCAGATACGCAGTATTTT. Protein product: CASSNRRADTQYF.

The chain is built from TRBV30 and TRBJ2-7; D gene unclear. Deletions cut 2 bases from V and 3 bases from J, with 11 bases between. The CDR3 extends over 13 amino acids. The germline V gene has CDR1 GTSNPN and CDR2 SVGIG (reference sequence). The CDR3 nucleotides read TGTGCCTGGAGTATAGGCCAGAACTACGAGCAGTACTTC. This translates into CAWSIGQNYEQYF.

The chain couples TRBV15 to TRBJ1-2; D call uncertain. There are 12 residues in the CDR3. Per the germline V gene, CDR1 is LNHNV and CDR2 is YYDKDF (reference sequence). V was trimmed by 1 base and J by 8 bases, leaving 8 bases between them. The CDR3 sequence: CATSRGPGGYTF. CDR3 DNA: TGTGCCACCAGCAGAGGACCGGGAGGCTACACCTTC.

The chain recombines TRBV5-1 with TRBJ2-7, with 7 bases that match TRBD1. Per the germline V gene, CDR1 is SGHRS and CDR2 is YFSETQ. The ends lost 1 base at V and 3 bases at J; junction bases unmatched: 10. The CDR3 spans 16 residues. This chain's CDR3 is CASSLRPPGQNYEQYF. CDR3 in DNA: TGCGCCAGCAGCTTGAGGCCCCCGGGACAGAACTACGAGCAGTACTTC. Drawing the rest from reference TRBV5-1 and TRBJ2-7, the complete variable domain is KAGVTQTPRYLIKTRGQQVTLSCSPISGHRSVSWYQQTPGQGLQFLFEYFSETQRNKGNFPGRFSGRQFSNSRSEMNVSTLELGDSALYLCASSLRPPGQNYEQYFGPGTRLTVT.

This sequence joins TRBV21-1 and TRBJ2-7; TRBD2, the table's D call, lacks a check against the DNA. TRBV21-1 is noted as a pseudogene. The CDR3 contains 17 residues. The CDR3 sequence is CASSKCRYGGQIYEQYF. The CDR3 bases are TGTGCCAGCAGCAAATGTCGATATGGAGGGCAAATTTACGAGCAGTACTTC.

The rearrangement links TRBV5-4 to TRBJ1-1; TRBD1 matches 7 bases. Per germline, CDR1 SGHNT and CDR2 YYREEE (reference sequence). The junction had 7 bases not matched to a gene; V was cut back by 4 bases and J by 1 base. This CDR3 contains 15 residues. The CDR3 reads CASSQMTGQNTEAFF. The CDR3 nucleotides are TGTGCCAGCAGCCAGATGACAGGGCAGAACACTGAAGCTTTCTTT.

As for this clone: This sample also contains other DNA sequences that code for the same CDR3. The chain couples TRBV5-6 to TRBJ1-5; D may be TRBD1 (6 bases). CDR3 length equals 15 residues. Germline V gene sequence: CDR1 SGHDT, CDR2 YYEEEE. V was clipped by 3 bases and J by 4 bases, with 14 bases between them. DNA of the CDR3: TGTGCCAGCAGCTCTGGACAGCCACTAAATCAGCCCCAGCATTTT. Translated: CASSSGQPLNQPQHF. The entire variable domain, with the rest obtained from reference TRBV5-6 and TRBJ1-5, is as follows: DAGVTQSPTHLIKTRGQQVTLRCSPKSGHDTVSWYQQALGQGPQFIFQYYEEEERQRGNFPDRFSGHQFPNYSSELNVNALLLGDSALYLCASSSGQPLNQPQHFGDGTRLSIL.

The chain joins TRBV5-1 to TRBJ2-7, with 11 bases aligning to TRBD1. The CDR3 runs to 15 residues. The germline CDR1 and CDR2 sequences are SGHRS and YFSETQ. The V gene end was trimmed by 4 bases and the J gene end by 3 bases; junction bases not matched to a gene: 6. CDR3 in DNA: TGCGCCAGCAGCCAGGGGACAGGGGGGTACTACGAGCAGTACTTC. It yields the protein CASSQGTGGYYEQYF.

This sequence joins TRBV9 and TRBJ1-1; D gene uncertain. The germline V gene encodes CDR1 SGDLS and CDR2 YYNGEE. The CDR3 has 13 amino acids. V was shortened by 1 base and J by 0 bases, with 4 bases between the two germline ends. The CDR3 loop reads CASSVRLNTEAFF. The CDR3 DNA reads TGTGCCAGCAGCGTAAGGCTGAACACTGAAGCTTTCTTT.

This clone was observed a single time. This chain uses TRBV6-5 with TRBJ1-5; 9 bases are a match to TRBD1. This CDR3 contains 14 residues. The V gene's germline CDR1 is MNHEY and CDR2 SVGAGI. V lost 5 bases and J lost 3; bases outside the gene matches: 2. The CDR3 loop is CASSRTGDNQPQHF. The DNA for the CDR3 is TGTGCCAGCAGTCGGACAGGGGACAATCAGCCCCAGCATTTT.

A note on this clone: Distinct nucleotide sequences in the sample also encode this CDR3. The V and J genes are TRBV2 and TRBJ2-5, with 7 bases that match TRBD2. Germline assignment: CDR1 SNHLY and CDR2 FYNNEI. CDR3 size: 16 residues. Trimming removed 1 base from V and 5 bases from J; junction bases left unmatched: 10. CDR3 loop: CASSEGRRLAEETQYF. In nucleotides, the CDR3 is TGTGCCAGCAGTGAAGGCAGACGCCTAGCGGAGGAGACCCAGTACTTC.

The rearrangement links TRBV4-1 to TRBJ2-3, with TRBD2 identical over 10 bases. Looked up from germline, CDR1 is MGHRA and CDR2 is YSYEKL. The CDR3 totals 19 residues. V gave up 0 bases and J gave up 4 bases; unmatched junction bases: 13. The CDR3 coding sequence is TGCGCCAGCAGCCAAGATTTTAGCGGGGGGATGACACGACCAGATACGCAGTATTTT. Translating gives CASSQDFSGGMTRPDTQYF.

This clone turned up a few times. J is TRBJ1-6 and V is TRBV30; the D is unclear. V lost 2 bases and J lost 0, with 11 bases in between. The CDR3 is 16 residues long. Germline loops: CDR1 GTSNPN, CDR2 SVGIG (reference sequence). The CDR3 region is CAWSPVGASYNSPLHF. The CDR3 bases are TGTGCCTGGAGTCCCGTGGGAGCCTCCTATAATTCACCCCTCCACTTT.

The V call is TRBV6-1, the J call TRBJ1-1; unclear D gene. The ends were cut back, 1 base at V and 4 bases at J, with 10 bases in the middle. CDR1 MNHNS and CDR2 SASEGT come from the germline V gene. The CDR3 spans 14 residues. CDR3 loop: CASSEVVIVTEAFF. CDR3 nucleotides: TGTGCCAGCAGTGAAGTAGTGATAGTCACTGAAGCTTTCTTT.